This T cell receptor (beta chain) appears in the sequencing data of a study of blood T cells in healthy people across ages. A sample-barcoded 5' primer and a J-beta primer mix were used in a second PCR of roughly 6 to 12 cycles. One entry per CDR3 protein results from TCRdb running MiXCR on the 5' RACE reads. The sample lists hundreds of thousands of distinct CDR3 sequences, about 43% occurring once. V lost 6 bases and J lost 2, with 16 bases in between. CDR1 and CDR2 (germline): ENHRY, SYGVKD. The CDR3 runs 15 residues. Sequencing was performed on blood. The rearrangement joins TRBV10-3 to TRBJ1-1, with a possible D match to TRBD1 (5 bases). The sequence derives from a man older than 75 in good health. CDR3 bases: TGTGCCATCAGATACTACCAGGGAGGCAACACTGAAGCTTTCTTT. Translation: CAIRYYQGGNTEAFF.